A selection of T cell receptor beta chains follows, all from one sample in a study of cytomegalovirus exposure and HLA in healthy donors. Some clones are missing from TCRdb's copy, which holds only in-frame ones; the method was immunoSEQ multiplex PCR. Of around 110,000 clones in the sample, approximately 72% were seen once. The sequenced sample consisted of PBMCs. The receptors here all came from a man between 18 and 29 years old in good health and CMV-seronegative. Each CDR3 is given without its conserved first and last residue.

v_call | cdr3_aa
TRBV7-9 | ASSSYRYEQY
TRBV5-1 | ASSFLVPTSSSYEQY
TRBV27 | ASSLGPTTEAF
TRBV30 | AWSVSLAGGNEQF
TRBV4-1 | ASSFWPGVQPQH
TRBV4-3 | ASSQRVSGDNEQF
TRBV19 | ASSPISGATYNEQF
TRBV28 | ASTRENRYNEQF
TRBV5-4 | ASSLVTRREDTQY
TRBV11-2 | ASSGGRGLPNTGELF
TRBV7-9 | ASSLVGQGADEQY
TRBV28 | ASRRTQGQPQH
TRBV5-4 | ASSFQATRSGEY
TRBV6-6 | ASSYPQGPTNTEAF
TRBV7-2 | ASSFTSGTGVYGYT
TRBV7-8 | ASSLVLGQGASVQH
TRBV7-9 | ASSQTGVGEKLF
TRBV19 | ASSIRGRTTQETQY
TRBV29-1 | SVKQGNQPQH
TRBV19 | ASRGQGRSEQF
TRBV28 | ASSQGGQVSDTQY
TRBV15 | ATSRSSGSHEQY
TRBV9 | ASKRLADTGELF
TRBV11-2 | ASSPRQFSGANVLT
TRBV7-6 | ASSLEQGHHEQY
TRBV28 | ASSFPGQAQETQY
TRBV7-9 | ASKRAGNTEAF
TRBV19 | AASSIGQGVAEAF
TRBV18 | ASSPRTGDGYT
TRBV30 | AWQAGTGGSEAF
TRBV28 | ASSGLGGGSETQY
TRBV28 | ASSLRQGSNQQY
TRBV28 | ASSFLSGGAPTLVQPQH
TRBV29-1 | SAEVLNEQF
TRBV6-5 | ASGFRERYGYT
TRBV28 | ASSLGGAPSVYEQY